The 6 T cell receptor beta chains below were found in one sample sequenced in a study of blood T cell repertoires in COVID-19. Clones were sequenced by immunoSEQ multiplex PCR, and TCRdb holds only the in-frame ones, with some missing. This repertoire shows more than 150,000 clones, around 84% found once; its top ten account for 13% to 15%. The sample comprised peripheral blood. These receptor sequences come from a man in his thirties or forties with active or convalescent COVID-19.

The genes are TRBV7-9 and TRBJ1-5; possibly TRBD1 for D (5 bases). Germline values: CDR1 SEHNR, CDR2 FQNEAQ (reference sequence). CDR3 length: 13 residues. Deletions cut 2 bases from V and 5 bases from J, with 7 bases between. The CDR3 sequence: CASSLWGDQPQHF. For the CDR3, the DNA is TGTGCCAGCAGCTTATGGGGGGATCAGCCCCAGCATTTT.

This clone was seen a few times. V gene TRBV7-2 combines with J gene TRBJ1-3; 9 bases match TRBD1. V lost 1 base and J lost 5; bases outside the gene matches: 6. The CDR3 has 16 residues. The V gene's germline CDR1 is SGHTA and CDR2 FQGNSA. DNA of the CDR3: TGTGCCAGCAGCTTAGAAGGGACAGGGCACAGAAACACCATATATTTT. Translating gives CASSLEGTGHRNTIYF.

The chain uses TRBV4-1 and TRBJ1-1; 7 bases map to TRBD1. The CDR3 is 16 amino acids. With V trimmed by 0 bases and J by 6 bases, 10 bases remained unmatched. The germline V gene encodes CDR1 MGHRA and CDR2 YSYEKL. The CDR3: CASSQEQRRGRSEAFF. CDR3 sequence (DNA): TGCGCCAGCAGCCAAGAACAGCGTAGGGGGCGATCTGAAGCTTTCTTT.

The genes are TRBV29-1 and TRBJ1-4; 8 bases line up with TRBD1. CDR3 length: 14 residues. Germline V gene data show CDR1 as SQVTM and CDR2 as ANQGSEA. V trimming: 7 bases; J trimming: 7 bases; junction bases outside the gene matches: 11. In DNA, the CDR3 is TGCAGCGCATGGACAGGGTACGAGGGTGAAAAACTGTTTTTT. It specifies CSAWTGYEGEKLFF.

Note on this clone: Other DNA sequences within the sample encode an identical CDR3. This sequence joins TRBV27 and TRBJ1-2; 7 nucleotides match TRBD1. Germline values: CDR1 MNHEY, CDR2 SMNVEV (reference sequence). V trimming: 3 bases; J trimming: 4 bases; junction bases outside the gene matches: 2. The CDR3 sequence is 13 residues long. The CDR3 DNA sequence: TGTGCCAGCAGTTTGACAGGGTTCTATGGCTACACCTTC. Translated, it gives CASSLTGFYGYTF.

This sequence joins TRBV6-5 and TRBJ1-1; D is unclear. CDR1 is MNHEY and CDR2 is SVGAGI in the germline V gene. V was clipped by 4 bases and J by 8 bases, with 8 bases between them. The CDR3 has 11 amino acids. The CDR3: CASSSHREAFF. The CDR3 DNA is TGTGCCAGCAGTTCCCACAGAGAAGCTTTCTTT.